This T cell receptor (beta chain) was documented in a study of blood T cell repertoires in COVID-19. Study-level background: From the United States, Italy and Spain came samples of acute and convalescent COVID-19. T cells, B-cell-depleted T cells, or PBMCs provided the cDNA or gDNA that served as material.

Per germline, CDR1 SNHLY and CDR2 FYNNEI. V gave up 8 bases and J gave up 1 base; unmatched junction bases: 7. There are 16 residues in the CDR3. Authors' analysis steps: Reference gene primer amplification yielded estimated nucleated cell counts. Clones were read by immunoSEQ multiplex PCR, and TCRdb kept only the in-frame ones, dropping some. The V and J calls and clone size are taken from that table; D and trimming were inferred from the DNA. The sample holds 300,000 or so clones, more than 75% seen once. This clone has a single count. This chain joins TRBV2 and TRBJ1-5; 11 bases line up with TRBD1. This receptor was identified in a man in his fifties or sixties with active or convalescent COVID-19. The sequenced sample was peripheral blood. CDR3 sequence reads: CASWQDRGPSNQPQHF. DNA for the CDR3: TGTGCCAGCTGGCAGGACAGGGGGCCAAGCAATCAGCCCCAGCATTTT.